These T cell receptor beta chains were read from a single sample in a study of blood T cell repertoires in COVID-19. Clones were read by immunoSEQ multiplex PCR, and TCRdb kept only the in-frame ones, dropping some. The profile shows 430,000 or so clones, approximately 90% of them singletons. The specimen was peripheral blood. These receptors all come from a man between 18 and 29 years old with COVID-19, enrolled during active disease. The CDR3 runs from the conserved cysteine through the conserved F or W.

j_call v_call cdr3_aa
TRBJ1-5 TRBV6-1 CASSEKLRTNQPQHF
TRBJ2-3 TRBV14 CASSQDGGRALDTQYF
TRBJ2-3 TRBV13 CASSELADTQYF
TRBJ1-2 TRBV7-2 CASSLTGGFLPYGYTF
TRBJ2-3 TRBV27 CASSYVAGGPDTQYF
TRBJ1-5 TRBV11-2 CASSLGGQGNQPQHF
TRBJ1-1 TRBV7-9 CASSLTGPTMNTEAFF
TRBJ1-2 TRBV12-5 CASHLTVSGYTF
TRBJ1-6 TRBV19 CASLPRERNSPLHF
TRBJ1-2 TRBV11-3 CASSPTGGNYGYTF
TRBJ2-7 TRBV6-1 CASSENPGQGAYEQYF
TRBJ2-7 TRBV6-5 CASSRDRGTYEQYF
TRBJ2-3 TRBV5-6 CASSLRASGTDTQYF
TRBJ2-5 TRBV3-1/TRBV3-2 CASSDPRRAVETQYF
TRBJ2-1 TRBV21-1 CASSSPSGSSYNEQFF
TRBJ2-5 TRBV10-2 CASSPGTSGDLGETQYF
TRBJ2-5 TRBV24-1 CATSDPGQGEQQYF
TRBJ2-7 TRBV7-8 CASSLGDYEQYF
TRBJ1-5 TRBV7-8 CASSLRTGGGQPQHF
TRBJ1-2 TRBV7-8 CASSLAESGRGYTF
TRBJ2-5 TRBV10-1 CASGWGQGARETQYF
TRBJ2-1 TRBV7-2 CASSPTSGGARVF
TRBJ1-3 TRBV5-6 CASTYPAGGSNTIYF
TRBJ2-7 TRBV27 CASSLFRGPYEQYF
TRBJ2-7 TRBV3-1/TRBV3-2 CASSQAATSGTYEQYF
TRBJ2-5 TRBV2 CASTWTVSQETQYF
TRBJ1-5 TRBV6-5 CASNRRDNNQPQHF
TRBJ2-2 TRBV27 CASNREWANTGELFF
TRBJ1-5 TRBV19 CASSRITRGNQPQHF
TRBJ1-1 TRBV5-4 CASSLQGAGTEAFF
TRBJ1-3 TRBV9 CASSVAWRTSGNTIYF
TRBJ2-7 TRBV12-3/TRBV12-4 CASSAFWGVEQYF
TRBJ2-1 TRBV3-1/TRBV3-2 CASSQFASGDYNEQFF
TRBJ2-1 TRBV30 CAWSQGGRGHEQFF
TRBJ2-7 TRBV12-5 CASGSSSVRGPAQRGDEQYF
TRBJ1-6 TRBV11-3 CASSLAIRGNSPLHF
TRBJ1-2 TRBV5-6 CASSLRGLGYTF
TRBJ1-4 TRBV18 CASSPDRGGDEKLFF
TRBJ1-3 TRBV7-2 CASSLVRPTQGSNTIYF
TRBJ2-5 TRBV10-3 CAISESTEQETQYF
TRBJ1-2 TRBV5-1 CASSLATGSSYGYTF
TRBJ1-6 TRBV18 CASSPSGGDSPLHF
TRBJ1-6 TRBV4-2 CASSQDGVGAYSPLHF
TRBJ1-1 TRBV7-9 CASSLAGQGSDFF
TRBJ1-5 TRBV4-1 CASSQVQFVAGPWSNQPQHF
TRBJ2-5 TRBV7-9 CASSFSKHTLYQETQYF
TRBJ2-2 TRBV3-1/TRBV3-2 CASSLRLAGATGELFF
TRBJ1-1 TRBV10-3 CAINPDRENTEAFF
TRBJ2-7 TRBV19 CASSIQRGDLSYEQYF